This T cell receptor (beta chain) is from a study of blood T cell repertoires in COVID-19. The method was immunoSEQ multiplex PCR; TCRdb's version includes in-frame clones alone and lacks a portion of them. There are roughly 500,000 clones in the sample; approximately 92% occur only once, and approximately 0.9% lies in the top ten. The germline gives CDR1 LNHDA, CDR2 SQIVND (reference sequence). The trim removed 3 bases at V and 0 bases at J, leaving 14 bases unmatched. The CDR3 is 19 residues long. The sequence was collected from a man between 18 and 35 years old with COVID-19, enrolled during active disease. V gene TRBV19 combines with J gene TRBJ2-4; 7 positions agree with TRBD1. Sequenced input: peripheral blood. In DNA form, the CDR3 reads TGTGCCAGTAGTATGAGTTTCGGGACAGCCCCCGGAGCCAAAAACATTCAGTACTTC. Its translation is CASSMSFGTAPGAKNIQYF.